Sequencing of this T cell receptor (beta chain) was carried out in a study of blood T cell repertoires in COVID-19. At the level of the study: Spain, Italy and the United States supplied samples that represented acute and convalescent COVID-19. In each case, the material was cDNA or gDNA derived from T cells, B-cell-depleted T cells, or PBMCs.

In the study's own analysis: Reference gene primer amplification gave nucleated cell count estimates. Profiled with immunoSEQ multiplex PCR; TCRdb holds only in-frame clones, not every one. Clone size and V and J calls were adopted from that table, with D and trimming inferred from the DNA. Of about 120,000 clones detected, around four fifths appear once; the ten largest clones hold 7.9%. The clonotype comes from a man in his 70s with acute or convalescent COVID-19. Material: peripheral blood.

CDR3 nucleotide sequence: TGTGCCTCGACAGGGTCCCACGAGCAGTACTTC. Protein: CASTGSHEQYF. The V call is TRBV12-3 or TRBV12-4, the J call TRBJ2-7; TRBD1 aligns across 7 bases. V was pared by 11 bases and J by 5 bases, with 6 bases of the junction left unmatched. The length of the CDR3 is 11 residues.